The 25 T cell receptor beta chains below all came from one sample that was sequenced in a study of blood T cells in healthy people across ages. The second PCR ran about 6 to 11 cycles with a sample-barcoded 5' primer and J-beta primers. TCRdb ran MiXCR on the 5' RACE reads and lists one entry per CDR3 protein. Among around 800,000 distinct CDR3 sequences listed, 40% to 50% were seen once. Sequenced input: blood. The receptors stem from a man aged 60 to 69 in good health.

The V and J genes are TRBV7-9 and TRBJ1-6; a weak D match, TRBD1 (6 bases). V was trimmed by 1 base and J by 9 bases, leaving 16 bases between them. The germline V gene has CDR1 SEHNR and CDR2 FQNEAQ (reference sequence). The CDR3 contains 16 residues. CDR3 residues: CASSLVDSPVRSPLHF. The CDR3 nucleotides are TGTGCCAGCAGCTTAGTGGACAGTCCCGTTCGTTCACCCCTCCACTTT. Combining the CDR3 with reference TRBV7-9 and TRBJ1-6 gives the whole variable domain DTGVSQNPRHKITKRGQNVTFRCDPISEHNRLYWYRQTLGQGPEFLTYFQNEAQLEKSRLLSDRFSAERPKGSFSTLEIQRTEQGDSAMYLCASSLVDSPVRSPLHFGNGTRLTVT.

This clonotype was seen a handful of times. The rearrangement uses TRBV12-3 or TRBV12-4 and TRBJ2-1; a possible D gene is TRBD1 (5 bases). Trimming took 0 bases from V and 10 from J, leaving 7 bases between them. The CDR3 runs 12 residues. The CDR3 spells CASSLAGREQFF. The CDR3 nucleotides are TGTGCCAGCAGTTTAGCGGGGCGGGAGCAGTTCTTC.

CDR3: CASSPRGAEIQETQYF. CDR3 in DNA: TGTGCCAGCAGTCCGCGGGGAGCGGAGATCCAAGAGACCCAGTACTTC. The chain carries TRBV6-5 and TRBJ2-5, with D maybe TRBD2 (6 bases). Deletions cut 5 bases from V and 1 base from J, with 17 bases between. The V gene's germline CDR1 is MNHEY and CDR2 SVGAGI. The CDR3 sequence is 16 residues long.

The rearrangement links TRBV29-1 to TRBJ2-7, with D uncertain. V lost 2 bases, J lost 7 bases, and 27 bases lay in between. This CDR3 is 17 amino acids long. CDR1 and CDR2 from the germline V gene are SQVTM and ANQGSEA. CDR3 nucleotides: TGCAGCGTTGAATGGGTCAGTGCGCGGTCGCCCGGGTGGGAGCAGTACTTC. It codes for CSVEWVSARSPGWEQYF.

The rearrangement uses TRBV12-3 or TRBV12-4 and TRBJ1-1; 8 positions agree with TRBD1. Trimming removed 6 bases from V and 4 bases from J; junction bases left unmatched: 10. CDR3 length equals 15 residues. The CDR3 loop is CASSPNRGGSTEAFF. The CDR3 nucleotides are TGTGCCAGCAGCCCAAACAGGGGGGGTAGCACTGAAGCTTTCTTT.

This clonotype was seen a few times. The rearrangement links TRBV30 to TRBJ2-5, with a tentative D call TRBD2 (6 bases). The germline V gene encodes CDR1 GTSNPN and CDR2 SVGIG (reference sequence). The V end lost 1 base, the J end lost 1 base, and 13 bases lay between the germline ends. The CDR3 is made up of 15 amino acids. CDR3 in DNA: TGTGCCTGGAGTGGTGGTGGGGGGTCCCAAGAGACCCAGTACTTC. Protein sequence: CAWSGGGGSQETQYF. Full variable domain (rest looked up from reference TRBV30 and TRBJ2-5): SQTIHQWPATLVQPVGSPLSLECTVEGTSNPNLYWYRQAAGRGLQLLFYSVGIGQISSEVPQNLSASRPQDRQFILSSKKLLLSDSGFYLCAWSGGGGSQETQYFGPGTRLLVL.

This clonotype was observed a single time. For the CDR3, the DNA is TGTGCCAGCAGCTTAACCGGGGGGGCTTGGGAGACCCAGTACTTC. Its translation is CASSLTGGAWETQYF. J is TRBJ2-5 and V is TRBV7-3; 8 positions agree with TRBD2. The germline V gene encodes CDR1 SGHTA and CDR2 FQGTGA. The CDR3 sequence is 15 residues long. Losses at the gene ends were 0 bases for V and 5 bases for J; bases not matched to a gene: 5. The full variable domain, its missing parts supplied by reference TRBV7-3 and TRBJ2-5, is GAGVSQTPSNKVTEKGKYVELRCDPISGHTALYWYRQSLGQGPEFLIYFQGTGAADDSGLPNDRFFAVRPEGSVSTLKIQRTERGDSAVYLCASSLTGGAWETQYFGPGTRLLVL.

This clonotype has only one observation. This chain joins TRBV18 and TRBJ2-7; TRBD1 might be the D (6 bases). The CDR3 spans 16 residues. CDR1 is KGHSH and CDR2 is LQKENI in the germline V gene. V was pared by 2 bases and J by 0 bases, with 14 bases between. The chain's CDR3 is CASSPFWTDTSYEQYF. CDR3 bases: TGTGCCAGCTCACCATTCTGGACAGACACCTCCTACGAGCAGTACTTC.

The chain recombines TRBV29-1 with TRBJ2-3; perhaps D is TRBD1 or TRBD2 (5 bases each). This CDR3 spans 13 amino acids. V was clipped by 8 bases and J by 1 base, with 13 bases between them. Germline V gene sequence: CDR1 SQVTM, CDR2 ANQGSEA. CDR3 nucleotides: TGCAGCCTCCGGGGACGGGGCACAGATACGCAGTATTTT. As protein: CSLRGRGTDTQYF.

The CDR3 nucleotides are TGTGCCAGCAGTTACCCCCGCGGCGCTGAGTCTTCGCCCCTCCACTTT. It yields the protein CASSYPRGAESSPLHF. The chain is built from TRBV6-2 or TRBV6-3 and TRBJ1-6; D gene unclear. Trimming removed 2 bases at V and 13 bases at J, with 21 bases between. Looked up from germline, CDR1 is MNHEY and CDR2 is SVGEGT. The CDR3 covers 16 residues.

This clonotype was picked up one time. The junction departs from germline at one end; a sequencing error may be responsible. This chain uses TRBV7-8 with TRBJ2-5; 16 bases are a match to TRBD2. The CDR3 extends over 18 amino acids. Germline assignment: CDR1 SGHVS and CDR2 FQNEAQ. The CDR3 loop is CAGSRSAMGLAGGNEQYF. The CDR3 DNA sequence: TGTGCCGGCAGCCGATCCGCAATGGGACTAGCGGGGGGGAATGAGCAGTACTTC.

This clonotype was seen more than once but under ten times. The chain has TRBV20-1 and TRBJ2-3, with TRBD1 identical over 7 bases. The CDR3 runs to 16 residues. Germline CDR1 DFQATT, CDR2 SNEGSKA (reference sequence). With 5 bases clipped from V and 2 bases from J, the junction kept 13 bases outside the gene matches. The DNA for the CDR3 is TGCAGTGCTCCCGACCGCCGGGACAGAGCCACAGATACGCAGTATTTT. Its protein is CSAPDRRDRATDTQYF.

In its sample, this clonotype was seen a few times. For the CDR3, the DNA is TGTGCCAGCAGTGAACCCGGGCGGACTAGCACACAAGAGACCCAGTACTTC. It codes for CASSEPGRTSTQETQYF. The rearrangement joins TRBV25-1 to TRBJ2-5; 8 bases map to TRBD2. With V trimmed by 2 bases and J by 2 bases, 10 bases remained unmatched. The germline V gene encodes CDR1 MGHDK and CDR2 SYGVNS. This CDR3 is 17 amino acids long.

The chain employs TRBV9 and TRBJ2-7; no reliable D call. The CDR3 totals 15 residues. The V gene's germline CDR1 is SGDLS and CDR2 YYNGEE. Between the trimmed V and J ends, which lost 4 bases and 0 bases, there was a span of 14 bases. CDR3 residues: CASSLSDGPSYEQYF. CDR3 in DNA: TGTGCCAGCAGCCTTTCAGACGGGCCCTCCTACGAGCAGTACTTC.

The chain links TRBV7-9 to TRBJ2-3; 8 bases are a match to TRBD2. The germline V gene encodes CDR1 SEHNR and CDR2 FQNEAQ (reference sequence). Trimming removed 7 bases from V and 4 bases from J; junction bases left unmatched: 7. CDR3 length equals 14 residues. In DNA, the CDR3 is TGTGCCAGCACCTTCGGGGGGGGGCCAGATACGCAGTATTTT. Translating gives CASTFGGGPDTQYF.

The chain uses TRBV20-1 and TRBJ1-4; no clear D gene. V gave up 6 bases and J gave up 3 bases, with 11 bases separating them. In germline, CDR1 is DFQATT, CDR2 SNEGSKA (reference sequence). The CDR3 is 13 amino acids. In DNA form, the CDR3 reads TGCAGTGCACCACGAGGTTCTAATGAAAAACTGTTTTTT. Translation: CSAPRGSNEKLFF.

In its sample, this clonotype was seen many times. The rearrangement joins TRBV12-3 or TRBV12-4 to TRBJ2-5, with 7 bases lining up with TRBD1. This CDR3 region has 12 residues. Trimming cost V 7 bases and J 4 bases; bases outside gene matches: 3. The CDR3 DNA reads TGTGCCAGCACCACAGGGGCAGAGACCCAGTACTTC. Its translation is CASTTGAETQYF.

This chain links TRBV7-8 with TRBJ2-7, with D perhaps assigned TRBD1 or TRBD2 (5 bases each). This CDR3 is 15 amino acids long. The germline V gene has CDR1 SGHVS and CDR2 FQNEAQ. V dropped 4 bases and J dropped 0 bases, with 13 bases sitting between them. The CDR3 loop reads CASSSPKGSSYEQYF. Here the CDR3 DNA reads TGTGCCAGCAGCTCCCCCAAGGGGAGCTCCTACGAGCAGTACTTC.

The CDR3 DNA is TGTGCCAGCAGCGCCAATAGCGGGGGGGGTCTCGAGCAGTACTTC. Encoded protein: CASSANSGGGLEQYF. The V and J genes are TRBV7-9 and TRBJ2-4; TRBD2 agrees at 11 bases. The J call may be faulty, since TRBJ2-7 better matches the DNA end. The germline V gene has CDR1 SEHNR and CDR2 FQNEAQ (reference sequence). This CDR3 contains 15 residues.

This clonotype was seen a handful of times. The chain employs TRBV7-2 and TRBJ2-4, with a weak D call TRBD2 (5 bases). V was clipped by 1 base and J by 13 bases, with 20 bases between them. CDR1 is SGHTA and CDR2 is FQGNSA in the germline V gene. The CDR3 totals 15 residues. The CDR3 DNA reads as TGTGCCAGCAGCTTAGATCTTGGGCTAGCTTCGGAGCAGTACTTC. Translation: CASSLDLGLASEQYF.

The chain carries TRBV15 and TRBJ1-5, with 7 bases identical to TRBD1. From germline, CDR1 is LNHNV and CDR2 YYDKDF (reference sequence). Trimming took 5 bases from V and 2 from J; bases not matched to a gene: 6. This CDR3 is built from 15 residues. This chain's CDR3 is CATSGAGQRNQPQHF. The CDR3 bases are TGTGCCACCAGCGGAGCGGGACAGCGCAATCAGCCCCAGCATTTT.

The chain combines TRBV20-1 with TRBJ2-7; TRBD1 matches at 7 bases. This CDR3 comprises 15 residues. V shed 4 bases, J shed 4 bases, and the junction held 13 bases outside the gene matches. Looked up from germline, CDR1 is DFQATT and CDR2 is SNEGSKA (reference sequence). The CDR3 nucleotides are TGCAGTGCTAATACAGGGGCAAAGGGATATTACGAGCAGTACTTC. Translation gives CSANTGAKGYYEQYF.

This clonotype has a handful of counts. V gene TRBV14 combines with J gene TRBJ2-1; the D gene is possibly TRBD2 (6 bases). In germline, CDR1 is SGHDN, CDR2 FVKESK. V was shortened by 2 bases and J by 6 bases, with 14 bases between the two germline ends. The CDR3 is 15 amino acids. DNA for the CDR3: TGTGCCAGCAGCCAATTGGACTACGAAGCCAATGAGCAGTTCTTC. It yields the protein CASSQLDYEANEQFF.

This sequence joins TRBV3-1 and TRBJ1-4; no clear D gene. Trimming took off 8 bases at V and 9 bases at J, with 13 bases between the two ends. CDR1 and CDR2 (germline): LGHDT, YNNKEL (reference sequence). There are 12 residues in the CDR3. For the CDR3, the DNA is TGTGCCAGCCAAAAAGAGGGCAAAAAACTGTTTTTT. Translating it yields CASQKEGKKLFF.

This clonotype was detected only a few times. This rearrangement joins TRBV5-1 to TRBJ2-7; D unclear. Germline lookup yields CDR1 SGHRS and CDR2 YFSETQ. The V end lost 0 bases, the J end lost 2 bases, and 12 bases lay between the germline ends. This CDR3 region has 15 residues. The CDR3 loop is CASSLDITLTYEQYF. CDR3 DNA sequence: TGCGCCAGCAGCTTGGACATCACCTTAACCTACGAGCAGTACTTC.